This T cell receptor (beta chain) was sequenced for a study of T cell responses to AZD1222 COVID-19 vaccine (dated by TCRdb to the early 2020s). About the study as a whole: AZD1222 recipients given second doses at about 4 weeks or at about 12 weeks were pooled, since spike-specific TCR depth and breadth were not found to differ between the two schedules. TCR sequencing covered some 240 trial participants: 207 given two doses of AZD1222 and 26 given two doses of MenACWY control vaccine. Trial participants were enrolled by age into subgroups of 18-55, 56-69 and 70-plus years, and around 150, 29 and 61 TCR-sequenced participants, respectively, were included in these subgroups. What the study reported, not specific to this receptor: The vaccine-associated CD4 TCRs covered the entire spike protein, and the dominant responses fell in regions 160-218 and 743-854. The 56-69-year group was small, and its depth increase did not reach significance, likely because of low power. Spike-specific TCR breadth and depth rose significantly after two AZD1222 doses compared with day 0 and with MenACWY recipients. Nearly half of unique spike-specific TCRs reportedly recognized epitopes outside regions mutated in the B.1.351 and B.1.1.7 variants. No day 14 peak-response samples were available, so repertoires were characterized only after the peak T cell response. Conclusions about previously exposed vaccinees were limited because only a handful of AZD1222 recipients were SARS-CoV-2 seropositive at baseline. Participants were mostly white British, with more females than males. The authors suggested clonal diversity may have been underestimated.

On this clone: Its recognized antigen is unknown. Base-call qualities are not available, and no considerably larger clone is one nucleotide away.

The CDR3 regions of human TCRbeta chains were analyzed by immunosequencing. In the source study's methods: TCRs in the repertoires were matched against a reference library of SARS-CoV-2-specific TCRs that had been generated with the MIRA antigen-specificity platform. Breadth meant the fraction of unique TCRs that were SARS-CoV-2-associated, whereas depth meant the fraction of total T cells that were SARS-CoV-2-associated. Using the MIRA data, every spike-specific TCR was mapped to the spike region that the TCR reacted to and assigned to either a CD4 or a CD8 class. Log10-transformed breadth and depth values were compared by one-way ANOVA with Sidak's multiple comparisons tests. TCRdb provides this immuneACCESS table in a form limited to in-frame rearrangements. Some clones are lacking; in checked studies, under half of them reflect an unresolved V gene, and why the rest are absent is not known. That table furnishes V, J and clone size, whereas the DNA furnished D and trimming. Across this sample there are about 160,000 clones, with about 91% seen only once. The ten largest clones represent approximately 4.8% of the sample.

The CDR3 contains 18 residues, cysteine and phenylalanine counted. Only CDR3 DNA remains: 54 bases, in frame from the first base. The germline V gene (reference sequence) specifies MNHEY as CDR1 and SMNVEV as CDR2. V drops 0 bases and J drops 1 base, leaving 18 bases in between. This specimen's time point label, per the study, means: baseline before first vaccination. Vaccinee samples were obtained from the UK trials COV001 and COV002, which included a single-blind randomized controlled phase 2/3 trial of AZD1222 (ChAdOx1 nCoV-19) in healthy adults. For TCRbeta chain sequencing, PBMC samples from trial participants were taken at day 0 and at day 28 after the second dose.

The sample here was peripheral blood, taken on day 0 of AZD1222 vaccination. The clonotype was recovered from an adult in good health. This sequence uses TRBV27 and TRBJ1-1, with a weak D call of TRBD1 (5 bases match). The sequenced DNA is TGTGCCAGCAGTTTATCACCGCTAGAGGGGTCTCGGAACACTGAAGCTTTCTTT. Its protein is CASSLSPLEGSRNTEAFF.